The 7 T cell receptor beta chains listed next were all sequenced from one sample in a study of shared clonotypes between healthy human individuals. Profiled with immunoSEQ multiplex PCR; TCRdb holds only in-frame clones, not every one. The sample carries around 690,000 clones, about 90% recorded once. The material sequenced was memory CD8+ T cells from PBMCs. Subset noted: CD45RO+ cells pooled with CCR7-negative TemRA cells. The source of these receptors is a man aged 18 to 30 in good health. Some clones in this sample may be carry-over from other donors' samples.

The rearrangement links TRBV10-3 to TRBJ1-1; D gene unclear. This CDR3 has 13 residues. Germline V gene data show CDR1 as ENHRY and CDR2 as SYGVKD. V dropped 3 bases and J dropped 8 bases, with 13 bases sitting between them. The CDR3 DNA is TGTGCCATCAGTGATGGACGGTCGACGGAAGCTTTCTTT. Translated: CAISDGRSTEAFF.

This sequence joins TRBV11-2 and TRBJ2-5; no definite D call. The V gene's germline CDR1 is SGHAT and CDR2 FQNNGV. The V and J ends lost 0 bases and 5 bases respectively, with 10 bases between them. CDR3 length: 14 amino acids. CDR3 nucleotides: TGTGCCAGCAGCTTAGATAGCACCGTGGAGACCCAGTACTTC. It specifies CASSLDSTVETQYF. Full variable domain (rest looked up from reference TRBV11-2 and TRBJ2-5): EAGVAQSPRYKIIEKRQSVAFWCNPISGHATLYWYQQILGQGPKLLIQFQNNGVVDDSQLPKDRFSAERLKGVDSTLKIQPAKLEDSAVYLCASSLDSTVETQYFGPGTRLLVL.

The rearrangement links TRBV19 to TRBJ2-7; the match to TRBD2 covers 10 bases. This CDR3 is built from 15 residues. V lost 5 bases, J lost 3 bases, and 7 bases stayed unmatched. The germline CDR1 and CDR2 sequences are LNHDA and SQIVND (reference sequence). The CDR3 sequence: CASSPLAGVSYEQYF. CDR3 DNA: TGTGCCAGTAGTCCTCTAGCGGGAGTAAGCTACGAGCAGTACTTC.

The chain couples TRBV27 to TRBJ1-2; tentatively, D is TRBD1 (6 bases). Between the trimmed V and J ends, which lost 5 bases and 7 bases, there was a span of 14 bases. This CDR3 contains 13 residues. Germline V gene lookup returns CDR1 MNHEY and CDR2 SMNVEV (reference sequence). CDR3 sequence (DNA): TGTGCCAGCAGTACCGGGACATTCACTGGCTACACCTTC. This sequence encodes CASSTGTFTGYTF.

On this clone: The junction shows a germline mismatch at one end, possibly a read error. The gene calls are TRBV27 and TRBJ2-5; D tentatively fits TRBD1 or TRBD2 (5 bases each). The CDR3 covers 11 residues. Germline V gene sequence: CDR1 MNHEY, CDR2 SMNVEV (reference sequence). The CDR3 nucleotides are TGTGCCAGCAGTTTGGGGGACGGCCTCCACTTC. Protein sequence: CASSLGDGLHF.

The chain employs TRBV9 and TRBJ1-2; the match to TRBD1 covers 7 bases. The trim removed 4 bases at V and 5 bases at J, leaving 5 bases unmatched. The CDR3 totals 13 residues. Germline V gene data show CDR1 as SGDLS and CDR2 as YYNGEE. The CDR3 spells CASSPRDSYGYTF. The CDR3 nucleotides are TGTGCCAGCAGCCCCAGGGACAGTTATGGCTACACCTTC.

Regarding this clone: Within the sample, other DNA sequences also encode this same CDR3. The chain combines TRBV7-9 with TRBJ2-3, with 7 nucleotides matching TRBD2. CDR1 and CDR2 (germline): SEHNR, FQNEAQ (reference sequence). Unmatched junction bases numbered 6, after V lost 5 bases and J lost 4 bases. The CDR3 covers 14 residues. CDR3 sequence reads: CASSPRLAPDTQYF. CDR3 sequence (DNA): TGTGCCAGCAGCCCGCGACTAGCCCCAGATACGCAGTATTTT. The full variable domain, completed using reference TRBV7-9 and TRBJ2-3, is DTGVSQNPRHKITKRGQNVTFRCDPISEHNRLYWYRQTLGQGPEFLTYFQNEAQLEKSRLLSDRFSAERPKGSFSTLEIQRTEQGDSAMYLCASSPRLAPDTQYFGPGTRLTVL.